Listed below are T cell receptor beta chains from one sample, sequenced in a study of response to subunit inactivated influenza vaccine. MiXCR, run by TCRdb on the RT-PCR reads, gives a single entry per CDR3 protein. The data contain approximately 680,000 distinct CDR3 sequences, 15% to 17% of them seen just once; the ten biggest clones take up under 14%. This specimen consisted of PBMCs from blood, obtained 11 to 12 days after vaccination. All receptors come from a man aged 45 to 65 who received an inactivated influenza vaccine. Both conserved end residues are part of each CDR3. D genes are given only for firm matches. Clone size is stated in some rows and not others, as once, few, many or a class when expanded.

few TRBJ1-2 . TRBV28 TGTGCCACCTCCGGGTTCGACAAAACCTATGGCTACACCTTC CATSGFDKTYGYTF
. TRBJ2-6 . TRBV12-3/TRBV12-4 TGTGCCAGCAGGAGTGAGAGGGCTGGGGCCAACGTCCTGACTTTC CASRSERAGANVLTF
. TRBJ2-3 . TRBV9 TGTGCCAGCAGCGACCACTTACTAGGGACGACAGATACGCAGTATTTT CASSDHLLGTTDTQYF
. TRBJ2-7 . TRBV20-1 TGCAGTGCTAGAGAGCAGGGAGTCTACGAGCAGTACTTC CSAREQGVYEQYF
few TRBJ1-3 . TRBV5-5 TGTGCCAGCAGCTTGATCGGTTCTGGAAACACCATATATTTT CASSLIGSGNTIYF
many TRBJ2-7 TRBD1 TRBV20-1 TGCAGTGCTAGAGACCCGGGACAGGGGGACCACGAGCAGTACTTC CSARDPGQGDHEQYF
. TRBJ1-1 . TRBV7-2 TGTGCCAGCAGCTTAGGCACCCTGACTGAAGCTTTCTTT CASSLGTLTEAFF
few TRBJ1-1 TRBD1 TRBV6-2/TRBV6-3 TGTGCCAGCAGGCCCCGGGACAGGTTGAACACTGAAGCTTTCTTT CASRPRDRLNTEAFF
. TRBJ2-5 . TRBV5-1 TGCGCCAGCACCCGGTTGTCGGACAGTAGAACCCAGTACTTC CASTRLSDSRTQYF
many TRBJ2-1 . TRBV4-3 TGCGCCAGCAGCCAAGCATCCGGGTTTAACAATGAGCAGTTCTTC CASSQASGFNNEQFF
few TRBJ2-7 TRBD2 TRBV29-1 TGCAGCGTTGCCCGACTAGCGGGAGGGAACGAGCAGTACTTC CSVARLAGGNEQYF
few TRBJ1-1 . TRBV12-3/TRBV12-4 TGTGCCAGCAGTCTGTACCGCGGGCTGATCGGCACTGAAGCTTTCTTT CASSLYRGLIGTEAFF
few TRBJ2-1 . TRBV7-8 TGTGCCAGCAGCTTAGGGGGCGGGATTTCCTACAATGAGCAGTTCTTC CASSLGGGISYNEQFF
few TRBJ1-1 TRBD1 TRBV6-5 TGTGCCAGCAGTTACTTACAGGGACAGGGGAACACTGAAGCTTTCTTT CASSYLQGQGNTEAFF
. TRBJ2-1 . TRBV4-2 TGTGCCAGCAGCCAAGGGATGGTACTAACAATGGCCTACAATGAGCAGTTCTTC CASSQGMVLTMAYNEQFF
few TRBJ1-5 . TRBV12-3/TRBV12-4 TGTGCCAGCAGTTCAACCCTTTATCAGCCCCAGCATTTT CASSSTLYQPQHF
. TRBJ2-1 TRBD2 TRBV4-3 TGCGCCAGCAGCCAAGATATATGGACTAGCGGGGGTGAGCAGTTCTTC CASSQDIWTSGGEQFF
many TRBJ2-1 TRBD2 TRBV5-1 TGCGCCAGCAGCTTGGGGACTAGCAATGAGCAGTTCTTC CASSLGTSNEQFF
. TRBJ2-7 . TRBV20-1 TGCAGTGCTAGCAGGGGCCCTCCGGGGAGCTACGAGCAGTACTTC CSASRGPPGSYEQYF
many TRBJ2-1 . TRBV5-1 TGCGCCAGCAGCTTGAGACCGCACGGGAATGAGCAGTTCTTC CASSLRPHGNEQFF
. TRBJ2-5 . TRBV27 TGTGCCAGCAGTTTAGCACAAATATGGTACTTC CASSLAQIWYF
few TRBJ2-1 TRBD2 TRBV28 TGTGCCAGCAGCCTATTAGCGGGAGAATCGGGTGAGCAGTTCTTC CASSLLAGESGEQFF
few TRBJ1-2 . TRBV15 TGTGCCACCAGCAGAGAGTCGATCGGGAACTATGGCTACACCTTC CATSRESIGNYGYTF
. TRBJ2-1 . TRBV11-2 TGTGCCAGCAGCTACCGCACGGGACGGACGATCCCCAATGAGCAGTTCTTC CASSYRTGRTIPNEQFF